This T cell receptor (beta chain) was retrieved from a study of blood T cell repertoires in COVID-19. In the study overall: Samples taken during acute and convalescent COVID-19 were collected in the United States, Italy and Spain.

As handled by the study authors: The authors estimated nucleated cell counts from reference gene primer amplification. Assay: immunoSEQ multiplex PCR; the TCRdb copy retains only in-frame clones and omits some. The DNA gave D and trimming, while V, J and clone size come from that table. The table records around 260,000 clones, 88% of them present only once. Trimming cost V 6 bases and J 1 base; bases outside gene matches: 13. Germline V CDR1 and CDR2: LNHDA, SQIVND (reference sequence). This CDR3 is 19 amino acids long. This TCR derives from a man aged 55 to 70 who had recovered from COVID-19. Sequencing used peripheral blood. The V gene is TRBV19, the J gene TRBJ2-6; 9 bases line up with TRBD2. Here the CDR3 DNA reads TGTGCCAGTAGATTGCGAACCGGGACTAGCTCGTCTGGGGCCAACGTCCTGACTTTC. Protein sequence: CASRLRTGTSSSGANVLTF.